The present entry profiles one T cell receptor beta chain with its context. The data were obtained in a study of blood T cell repertoires in COVID-19. Study at large: Sites across the United States, Italy and Spain contributed samples from acute and convalescent COVID-19.

The study counted Cohort 3 donors as recovered given two negative PCRs, clearance, or symptom resolution. The authors' processing: Counts of nucleated cells, estimated from reference gene primer amplification, were obtained. Generated by immunoSEQ multiplex PCR, the TCRdb table keeps only in-frame clones and is missing some. The V and J calls and clone size come from that table; D and trimming were worked out from the DNA. Here the sample spans 180,000 or so clones, roughly 82% being singletons. Unmatched junction bases numbered 14, after V lost 1 base and J lost 6 bases. This CDR3 has 19 residues. The V gene's germline CDR1 is SGHTA and CDR2 FQGNSA.

The sequenced material came from PBMCs or T cells enriched from blood (not recorded which). The clonotype was recovered from a man between 50 and 59 years old who had recovered from COVID-19. The chain couples TRBV7-2 to TRBJ2-2, with 10 bases lining up with TRBD2. The CDR3 here is CASSLVVRKRGGVPGELFF. In DNA form, the CDR3 reads TGTGCCAGCAGCTTAGTTGTCCGCAAGCGGGGGGGTGTTCCCGGGGAGCTGTTTTTT.